The rows below give T cell receptor beta chains drawn from one sample of a study of CD8 T cell repertoires and HIV-1 epitope variants. For these TCRs, the target antigens are not known. The repertoire was sequenced with immunoSEQ multiplex PCR; TCRdb's copy has only in-frame clones and lacks some. The data show approximately 5,000 clones, nearly 70% seen once. The sequencing input was cultured CD8+ T cells derived from PBMCs. The receptor source for this set is a male donor with HIV. Both conserved end residues are part of each CDR3. The order of the fields is D gene, J gene, clone size, V gene, CDR3 protein, CDR3 DNA. D genes are given only for firm matches. The size of a clone is reported for some rows only, either as once, few or many, or as a class for expanded clones.

>TRBD2|TRBJ2-1|NA|TRBV7-3
CASSLVAGGQGEQFF
TGTGCCAGCAGCTTAGTAGCGGGGGGCCAGGGTGAGCAGTTCTTC
>NA|TRBJ2-1|NA|TRBV7-9
CASSGLNEQFF
TGTGCCAGCAGCGGTCTCAATGAGCAGTTCTTC
>NA|TRBJ2-1|NA|TRBV6-5
CASSYDSSLNEQFF
TGTGCCAGCAGTTACGACAGTTCCCTCAATGAGCAGTTCTTC
>TRBD1|TRBJ1-2|once|TRBV28
CASSFPGQGRYGYTF
TGTGCCAGCAGTTTCCCCGGACAGGGCCGCTATGGCTACACCTTC
>NA|TRBJ2-7|NA|TRBV30
CAWGLATLQYF
TGTGCCTGGGGGCTTGCGACGTTACAGTACTTC
>TRBD1|TRBJ1-2|NA|TRBV29-1
CSVESGTGGIYGYTF
TGCAGCGTTGAATCCGGGACAGGGGGGATCTATGGCTACACCTTC
>TRBD1|TRBJ2-7|NA|TRBV10-1
CASSPTGLTYYEQYF
TGCGCCAGCAGCCCGACAGGGCTAACCTACTACGAGCAGTACTTC
>TRBD1|TRBJ2-1|NA|TRBV28
CASRRTGQGASYNEQFF
TGTGCCAGCAGAAGAACGGGACAGGGGGCTTCCTACAATGAGCAGTTCTTC
>TRBD1|TRBJ1-2|NA|TRBV4-3
CASSQVDRGDYGYTF
TGCGCCAGCAGCCAAGTTGACAGGGGGGACTATGGCTACACCTTC
>NA|TRBJ1-1|NA|TRBV4-3
CASSQDFVGGTEAFF
TGCGCCAGCAGCCAAGATTTCGTGGGAGGCACTGAAGCTTTCTTT
>NA|TRBJ2-5|few|TRBV14
CASSQVRGRGTQYF
TGTGCCAGCAGCCAAGTGCGGGGCCGGGGGACCCAGTACTTC
>NA|TRBJ2-7|NA|TRBV15
CATSRAGTGDEQCF
TGTGCCACCAGCAGAGCCGGAACGGGGGACGAGCAGTGCTTC
>TRBD2|TRBJ2-1|NA|TRBV27
CASSLLAGENEQFF
TGTGCCAGCAGTTTACTAGCGGGAGAGAATGAGCAGTTCTTC
>NA|TRBJ2-1|NA|TRBV11-3
CASSLDPGEQFF
TGTGCCAGCAGCTTAGATCCAGGGGAGCAGTTCTTC
>TRBD2|TRBJ2-3|NA|TRBV7-8
CASSPALAGGPDTQYF
TGTGCCAGCAGCCCCGCCCTAGCGGGAGGGCCAGATACGCAGTATTTT
>TRBD2|TRBJ2-5|NA|TRBV7-7
CASRAGTSGFNIQETQYF
TGTGCTAGCAGGGCCGGGACTAGCGGCTTCAACATTCAAGAGACCCAGTACTTC
>NA|TRBJ2-2|NA|TRBV7-6
CASSLEPKGRNTGELFF
TGTGCCAGCAGCTTAGAACCCAAGGGCAGGAACACCGGGGAGCTGTTTTTT
>NA|TRBJ1-5|NA|TRBV5-5
CASSLDLNQPQHF
TGTGCCAGCAGCTTGGACCTTAATCAGCCCCAGCATTTT
>NA|TRBJ1-5|NA|TRBV2
CASSVGQSEPQHF
TGTGCCAGCAGTGTTGGGCAGTCCGAGCCCCAGCATTTT
>TRBD1|TRBJ1-5|NA|TRBV6-1
CASREIDREKNQPQHF
TGTGCCAGCAGGGAAATCGACAGGGAAAAGAATCAGCCCCAGCATTTT
>NA|TRBJ2-7|NA|TRBV16
CASSPPVEGAGYEQYF
TGTGCCAGCAGCCCCCCGGTAGAAGGCGCAGGCTACGAGCAGTACTTC
>TRBD1|TRBJ1-5|NA|TRBV28
CASSLQSGGGSQPQHF
TGTGCCAGCAGTTTACAATCAGGGGGCGGGAGTCAGCCCCAGCATTTT
>NA|TRBJ1-1|NA|TRBV6-5
CASSYDVKGANTEAFF
TGTGCCAGCAGCTACGATGTGAAGGGCGCGAACACTGAAGCTTTCTTT
>TRBD1|TRBJ2-7|NA|TRBV5-6
CASSLADRGGYEQYF
TGTGCCAGCAGCTTGGCCGACAGGGGAGGCTACGAGCAGTACTTC
>TRBD1|TRBJ1-2|NA|TRBV9
CASTREGARGYGYTF
TGTGCCAGCACGAGGGAGGGGGCCAGGGGTTATGGCTACACCTTC
>NA|TRBJ1-4|NA|TRBV21-1
CASRDSLF
TGTGCCAGCAGAGACAGCCTTTTT
>TRBD2|TRBJ2-1|NA|TRBV28
CASSLGGVEQFF
TGTGCCAGCAGTTTAGGGGGGGTAGAGCAGTTCTTC
>NA|TRBJ2-1|NA|TRBV7-9
CASLPTGLQYNEQFF
TGTGCCAGCTTGCCAACGGGACTCCAATACAATGAGCAGTTCTTC
>TRBD1|TRBJ2-1|NA|TRBV28
CASSTWDRGSYNEQFF
TGTGCCAGCAGTACCTGGGACAGGGGATCCTACAATGAGCAGTTCTTC
>TRBD1|TRBJ2-7|few|TRBV7-6
CASSLGQYLREQYF
TGTGCCAGCAGCTTGGGACAGTACCTTCGTGAGCAGTACTTC
>NA|TRBJ1-3|NA|TRBV28
CASRGPGQLSGNTIYF
TGTGCCAGCAGGGGACCCGGACAGTTGTCAGGAAACACCATATATTTT
>TRBD2|TRBJ2-2|few|TRBV27
CASSSTTTSGNNTGELFF
TGTGCCAGCAGTTCAACGACAACTAGCGGGAACAACACCGGGGAGCTGTTTTTT
>TRBD1|TRBJ2-7|NA|TRBV5-1
CASSRGQGPYEQYF
TGCGCCAGCAGCCGCGGACAGGGACCCTACGAGCAGTACTTC
>TRBD2|TRBJ2-2|medium-sized|TRBV27
CARKLAGRNTGELFF
TGTGCCAGGAAGCTAGCGGGGAGGAACACCGGGGAGCTGTTTTTT
>TRBD2|TRBJ2-7|large|TRBV19
CASSIRLAGIYEQYF
TGTGCCAGTAGTATCCGACTAGCGGGGATTTACGAGCAGTACTTC
>NA|TRBJ2-7|NA|TRBV4-3
CASSPGVGAYEQYF
TGCGCCAGCAGCCCAGGGGTAGGGGCCTACGAGCAGTACTTC
>NA|TRBJ2-7|few|TRBV7-9
CASGTRVYEQYF
TGTGCCAGCGGCACCAGGGTTTACGAGCAGTACTTC
>NA|TRBJ2-4|NA|TRBV27
CASSLGPNPQNIQYF
TGTGCCAGCAGTTTGGGCCCGAACCCCCAAAACATTCAGTACTTC
>NA|TRBJ2-7|NA|TRBV19
CASSEDYNYEQYF
TGTGCCAGTAGTGAGGACTATAACTACGAGCAGTACTTC
>NA|TRBJ2-2|NA|TRBV5-6
CASSLGGRGTGGLFF
TGTGCCAGCTCCCTAGGGGGCCGCGGCACCGGGGGGCTGTTTTTT
>NA|TRBJ1-5|NA|TRBV30
CAWSPGNQPQHF
TGTGCCTGGAGCCCGGGAAACCAGCCCCAGCATTTT
>NA|TRBJ2-1|NA|TRBV6-5
CASRQGWLDEQFF
TGTGCCAGCAGACAGGGATGGCTGGATGAGCAGTTCTTC
>NA|TRBJ2-7|NA|TRBV5-6
CASSLAGTGAEQYF
TGTGCCAGCAGCTTGGCCGGAACCGGAGCCGAGCAGTACTTC
>NA|TRBJ2-2|NA|TRBV6-6
CASSYVDPANTGELFF
TGTGCCAGCAGTTACGTGGATCCCGCGAACACCGGGGAGCTGTTTTTT
>TRBD1|TRBJ1-1|NA|TRBV6-5
CASSWGTGRTEAFF
TGTGCCAGCAGTTGGGGGACAGGGCGCACTGAAGCTTTCTTT
>NA|TRBJ2-2|NA|TRBV7-6
CASSPRVTNTGELFF
TGTGCCAGCAGCCCTCGGGTTACGAACACCGGGGAGCTGTTTTTT
>TRBD2|TRBJ2-2|NA|TRBV10-3
CAISGRLAGEGGELFF
TGTGCCATCAGTGGACGACTAGCGGGAGAGGGCGGGGAGCTGTTTTTT
>TRBD1|TRBJ1-5|NA|TRBV27
CASSLGTGGNQPQHF
TGTGCCAGCAGTTTGGGGACAGGGGGCAATCAGCCCCAGCATTTT
>NA|TRBJ2-1|few|TRBV21-1
CASSPRHEQFF
TGTGCCAGCAGCCCCCGGCATGAGCAGTTCTTC
>NA|TRBJ2-1|NA|TRBV28
CASKDSSYNEQFF
TGTGCCAGCAAGGACAGCTCCTACAATGAGCAGTTCTTC
>NA|TRBJ1-1|NA|TRBV5-6
CASSVTPTQGNTEAFF
TGTGCCAGCAGCGTCACACCAACCCAGGGGAACACTGAAGCTTTCTTT
>TRBD1|TRBJ1-2|medium-sized|TRBV30
CAPTGGSFYGYTF
TGTGCCCCTACAGGGGGGTCCTTCTATGGCTACACCTTC